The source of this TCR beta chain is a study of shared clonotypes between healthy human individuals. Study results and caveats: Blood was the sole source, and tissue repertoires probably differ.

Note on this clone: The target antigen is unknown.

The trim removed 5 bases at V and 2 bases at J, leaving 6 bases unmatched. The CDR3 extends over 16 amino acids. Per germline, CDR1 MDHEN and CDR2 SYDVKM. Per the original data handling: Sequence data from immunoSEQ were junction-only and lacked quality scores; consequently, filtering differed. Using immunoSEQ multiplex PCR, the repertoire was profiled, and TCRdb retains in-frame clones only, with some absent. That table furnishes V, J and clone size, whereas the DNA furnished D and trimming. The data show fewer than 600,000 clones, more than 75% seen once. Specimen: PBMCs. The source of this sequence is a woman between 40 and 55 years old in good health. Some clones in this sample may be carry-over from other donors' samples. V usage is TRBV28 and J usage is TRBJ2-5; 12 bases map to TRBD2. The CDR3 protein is CASSPLGLAGQETQYF. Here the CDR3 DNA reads TGTGCCAGCAGTCCCCTCGGACTAGCGGGACAAGAGACCCAGTACTTC.